One and the same sample provided the 20 T cell receptor beta chains below, sequenced in a study of T cell changes during pregnancy in multiple sclerosis. Method: immunoSEQ multiplex PCR; TCRdb's copy keeps in-frame clones and lacks some. This sample carries about 130,000 clones, 90% to 96% of them seen once, and the ten largest clones take roughly 0.45%. The input for sequencing was peripheral blood, taken after pregnancy. The receptors here all came from a female donor with multiple sclerosis, enrolled in a pregnancy study.

V usage is TRBV6-1 and J usage is TRBJ1-3, with unresolved D. CDR3 size: 13 residues. V was clipped by 8 bases and J by 2 bases, with 10 bases between them. From germline, CDR1 is MNHNS and CDR2 SASEGT. CDR3: CASGLATGNTIYF. The CDR3 bases are TGTGCCAGCGGACTCGCGACTGGAAACACCATATATTTT.

The genes are TRBV5-6 and TRBJ1-5; D may be TRBD1 (6 bases). Trimming took 2 bases from V and 1 from J, leaving 16 bases between them. CDR3 length: 17 residues. Germline lookup yields CDR1 SGHDT and CDR2 YYEEEE. Written as DNA, the CDR3 is TGTGCCAGCAGCTTCCGATCCGGGACATTAAGCAATCAGCCCCAGCATTTT. This translates into CASSFRSGTLSNQPQHF.

This clone was seen a single time. This rearrangement joins TRBV5-4 to TRBJ2-3; TRBD2 might be the D (7 bases). CDR1 is SGHNT, CDR2 YYREEE, per germline (reference sequence). There are 14 residues in the CDR3. V lost 2 bases, J lost 4 bases, and 11 bases lay in between. The chain's CDR3 is CASSFGGAADTQYF. The CDR3 DNA sequence: TGTGCCAGCAGCTTTGGGGGGGCGGCAGATACGCAGTATTTT.

The chain recombines TRBV25-1 with TRBJ1-3, with D unclear. The CDR3 runs 14 residues. V was shortened by 2 bases and J by 2 bases, with 7 bases between the two germline ends. The germline V gene encodes CDR1 MGHDK and CDR2 SYGVNS. In DNA form, the CDR3 reads TGTGCCAGCAGTGAAGAGCGAACTGGAAACACCATATATTTT. This gives the protein CASSEERTGNTIYF. Full variable domain (rest looked up from reference TRBV25-1 and TRBJ1-3): EADIYQTPRYLVIGTGKKITLECSQTMGHDKMYWYQQDPGMELHLIHYSYGVNSTEKGDLSSESTVSRIRTEHFPLTLESARPSHTSQYLCASSEERTGNTIYFGEGSWLTVV.

The chain joins TRBV5-4 to TRBJ2-1; TRBD2 matches at 12 bases. The CDR3 has 15 residues. Losses at the gene ends were 3 bases for V and 7 bases for J; bases not matched to a gene: 5. The germline V gene has CDR1 SGHNT and CDR2 YYREEE (reference sequence). This chain's CDR3 is CASSSWTSGTNEQFF. The CDR3 DNA sequence: TGTGCCAGCAGCTCTTGGACTAGCGGGACTAATGAGCAGTTCTTC.

V and J are TRBV15 and TRBJ2-1, with TRBD1 matching over 9 bases. The germline gives CDR1 LNHNV, CDR2 YYDKDF (reference sequence). Trimming took 8 bases from V and 7 from J; bases not matched to a gene: 9. This CDR3 has 14 residues. The CDR3 DNA reads TGTGCCACCCAGACAGGGGGTGGGTGGAATGAGCAGTTCTTC. Translation gives CATQTGGGWNEQFF.

The V gene is TRBV5-4, the J gene TRBJ1-5; no clear D. Germline V lookup: CDR1 SGHNT, CDR2 YYREEE (reference sequence). The length of the CDR3 is 12 residues. Between the trimmed V and J ends, which lost 2 bases and 7 bases, there was a span of 7 bases. CDR3 sequence reads: CASSFERQPQHF. CDR3 DNA sequence: TGTGCCAGCAGCTTCGAGCGGCAGCCCCAGCATTTT. The full variable domain, its missing parts supplied by reference TRBV5-4 and TRBJ1-5, is ETGVTQSPTHLIKTRGQQVTLRCSSQSGHNTVSWYQQALGQGPQFIFQYYREEENGRGNFPPRFSGLQFPNYSSELNVNALELDDSALYLCASSFERQPQHFGDGTRLSIL.

The J gene is TRBJ2-7, the V gene TRBV7-3; 13 nucleotides align to TRBD2. Losses at the gene ends were 4 bases for V and 6 bases for J; bases not matched to a gene: 0. This CDR3 is built from 13 residues. CDR1 is SGHTA and CDR2 is FQGTGA in the germline V gene. As DNA, the CDR3 is TGTGCCAGCAGCTGGACTAGCGGGAGCGAGCAGTACTTC. Its protein product is CASSWTSGSEQYF.

This clone was recorded only once. The chain links TRBV4-3 to TRBJ2-2, with 7 bases matching TRBD2. Trimming took 4 bases from V and 2 from J; bases not matched to a gene: 1. This CDR3 spans 14 amino acids. CDR1 is LGHNA, CDR2 YSLEER, per germline. CDR3: CASSRLANTGELFF. The CDR3 DNA is TGCGCCAGCAGCCGACTAGCAAACACCGGGGAGCTGTTTTTT.

This clone came up once. This chain connects TRBV6-5 to TRBJ2-7; D is undetermined. Germline CDR1 MNHEY, CDR2 SVGAGI. Between the trimmed V and J ends, which lost 7 bases and 3 bases, there was a span of 13 bases. This CDR3 is built from 13 residues. Here the CDR3 DNA reads TGTGCCAGCAACCCAGGCCCATACTACGAGCAGTACTTC. It specifies CASNPGPYYEQYF.

The rearrangement uses TRBV6-6 and TRBJ2-7; the D gene is possibly TRBD1 (7 bases). The CDR3 contains 15 residues. Germline CDR1 reads MNHNY; CDR2 reads SVGAGI (reference sequence). Between the trimmed V and J ends, which lost 6 bases and 4 bases, there was a span of 19 bases. CDR3 nucleotides: TGTGCCAGCAGGTACAACGACCCAGGGGGGTACGAGCAGTACTTC. Translation gives CASRYNDPGGYEQYF.

The chain combines TRBV18 with TRBJ2-1; 7 bases agree with TRBD1. The germline gives CDR1 KGHSH, CDR2 LQKENI. Losses at the gene ends were 6 bases for V and 5 bases for J; bases not matched to a gene: 10. The CDR3 loop spans 15 amino acids. CDR3 sequence: CASSPEDRKDNEQFF. The CDR3, as DNA: TGTGCCAGCTCCCCTGAGGACAGGAAAGACAATGAGCAGTTCTTC.

This rearrangement joins TRBV5-1 to TRBJ2-7; 8 nucleotides match TRBD2. The junction had 9 bases not matched to a gene; V was cut back by 1 base and J by 6 bases. This CDR3 has 15 amino acids. Germline V CDR1 and CDR2: SGHRS, YFSETQ. CDR3 residues: CASSLNAGGRPEQYF. In nucleotides, the CDR3 is TGCGCCAGCAGCTTGAATGCGGGAGGTCGTCCCGAGCAGTACTTC.

V and J are TRBV30 and TRBJ2-1; 8 bases agree with TRBD2. Germline CDR1 reads GTSNPN; CDR2 reads SVGIG (reference sequence). Germline trimming cut 4 bases from V and 15 bases from J; bases unmatched to any gene: 8. This CDR3 comprises 11 residues. CDR3 sequence: CAWTRGLVPFF. The CDR3 nucleotides read TGTGCCTGGACCCGGGGACTAGTCCCGTTCTTC.

The chain couples TRBV7-3 to TRBJ2-7, with D unresolved. Germline CDR1 and CDR2: SGHTA and FQGTGA. With 0 bases removed from V and 6 bases from J, the gap between germline ends came to 9 bases. This CDR3 comprises 13 residues. The CDR3 coding sequence is TGTGCCAGCAGCTTAACTGTCAGGTCCGAGCAGTACTTC. This translates into CASSLTVRSEQYF.

The chain employs TRBV28 and TRBJ2-2; TRBD2 matches 16 bases. V gave up 5 bases and J gave up 3 bases; unmatched junction bases: 9. CDR3 size: 19 residues. CDR1 is MDHEN and CDR2 is SYDVKM in the germline V gene. The CDR3 protein is CASSAPGLAGGPYTGELFF. In DNA, the CDR3 is TGTGCCAGCAGTGCACCGGGACTAGCGGGAGGGCCCTACACCGGGGAGCTGTTTTTT.

This chain links TRBV7-9 with TRBJ2-7; TRBD1 matches 7 bases. V lost 7 bases to trimming and J lost 1 base; unmatched junction nucleotides: 7. Per germline, CDR1 SEHNR and CDR2 FQNEAQ (reference sequence). This CDR3 spans 14 amino acids. CDR3 protein: CASTGDRASYEQYF. CDR3 bases: TGTGCCAGCACCGGGGACAGAGCTTCCTACGAGCAGTACTTC.

This clone was found once. The CDR3 bases are TGTGCCAGCGTCGGGAGTACTGAGCAGTTCTTC. As protein: CASVGSTEQFF. This rearrangement joins TRBV6-6 to TRBJ2-1, with D perhaps TRBD2 (6 bases). This CDR3 is built from 11 residues. The germline CDR1 and CDR2 sequences are MNHNY and SVGAGI (reference sequence). V was pared by 8 bases and J by 9 bases, with 11 bases between.

The J gene is TRBJ2-3, the V gene TRBV27, with 7 bases identical to TRBD1. The V gene end was trimmed by 3 bases and the J gene end by 0 bases; junction bases not matched to a gene: 6. Germline-derived CDR1 and CDR2 are MNHEY and SMNVEV (reference sequence). The CDR3 runs to 16 residues. In nucleotides, the CDR3 is TGTGCCAGCAGTTTGGCAGGGGGTACTAGCACAGATACGCAGTATTTT. It encodes CASSLAGGTSTDTQYF.

This clone was recorded once. This chain links TRBV4-1 with TRBJ1-1; 7 bases map to TRBD1. J lost 0 bases, V lost 2 bases, and 9 bases had no gene match. Germline V gene lookup returns CDR1 MGHRA and CDR2 YSYEKL. There are 17 residues in the CDR3. The CDR3 DNA is TGCGCCAGCAGCCAACCCCGACAGGGACGGATGAACACTGAAGCTTTCTTT. Protein: CASSQPRQGRMNTEAFF.